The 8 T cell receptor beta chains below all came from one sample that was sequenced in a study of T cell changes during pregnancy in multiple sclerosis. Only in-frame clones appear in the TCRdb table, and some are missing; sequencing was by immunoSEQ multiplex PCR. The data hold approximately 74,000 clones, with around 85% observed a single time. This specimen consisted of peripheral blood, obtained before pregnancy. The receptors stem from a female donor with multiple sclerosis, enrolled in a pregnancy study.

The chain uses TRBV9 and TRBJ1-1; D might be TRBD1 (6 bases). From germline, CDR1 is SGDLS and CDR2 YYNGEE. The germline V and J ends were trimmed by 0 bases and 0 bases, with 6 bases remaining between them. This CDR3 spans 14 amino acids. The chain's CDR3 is CASSVEGVNTEAFF. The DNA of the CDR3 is TGTGCCAGCAGCGTAGAGGGGGTGAACACTGAAGCTTTCTTT.

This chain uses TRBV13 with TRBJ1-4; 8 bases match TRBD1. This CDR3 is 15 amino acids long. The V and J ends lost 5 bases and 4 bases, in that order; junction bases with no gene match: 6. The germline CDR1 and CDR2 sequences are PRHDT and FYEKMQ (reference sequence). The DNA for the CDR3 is TGTGCCAGCAGCCAACGGACAGGGTTTAATGAAAAACTGTTTTTT. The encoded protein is CASSQRTGFNEKLFF.

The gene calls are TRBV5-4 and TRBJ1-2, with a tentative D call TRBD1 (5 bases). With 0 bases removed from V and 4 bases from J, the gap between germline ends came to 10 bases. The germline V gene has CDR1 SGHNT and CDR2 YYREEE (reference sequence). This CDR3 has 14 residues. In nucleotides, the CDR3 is TGTGCCAGCAGCTTGGGGACACAATCCTATGGCTACACCTTC. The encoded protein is CASSLGTQSYGYTF.

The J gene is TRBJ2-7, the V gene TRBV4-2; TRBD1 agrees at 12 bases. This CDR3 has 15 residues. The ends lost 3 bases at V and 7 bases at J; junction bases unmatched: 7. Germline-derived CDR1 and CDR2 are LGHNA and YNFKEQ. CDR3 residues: CASSQRDRGPGEQYF. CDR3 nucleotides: TGTGCCAGCAGCCAGAGGGACAGGGGGCCGGGGGAGCAGTACTTC.

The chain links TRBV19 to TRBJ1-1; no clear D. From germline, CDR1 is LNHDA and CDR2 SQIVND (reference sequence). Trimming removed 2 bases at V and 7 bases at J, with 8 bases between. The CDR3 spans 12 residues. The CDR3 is CASSISTFEAFF. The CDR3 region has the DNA TGTGCCAGTAGTATAAGTACTTTTGAAGCTTTCTTT.

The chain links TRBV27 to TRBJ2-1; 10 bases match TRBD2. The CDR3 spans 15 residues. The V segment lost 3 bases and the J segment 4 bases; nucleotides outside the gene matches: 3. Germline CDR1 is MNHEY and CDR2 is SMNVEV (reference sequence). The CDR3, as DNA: TGTGCCAGCAGTTTCGGACTAGCGGCGTACAATGAGCAGTTCTTC. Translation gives CASSFGLAAYNEQFF.

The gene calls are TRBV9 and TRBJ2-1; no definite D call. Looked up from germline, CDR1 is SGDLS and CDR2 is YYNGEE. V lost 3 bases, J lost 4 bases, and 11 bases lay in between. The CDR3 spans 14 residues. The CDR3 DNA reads TGTGCCAGCAGCGATGATGCTATTTACAATGAGCAGTTCTTC. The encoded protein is CASSDDAIYNEQFF.

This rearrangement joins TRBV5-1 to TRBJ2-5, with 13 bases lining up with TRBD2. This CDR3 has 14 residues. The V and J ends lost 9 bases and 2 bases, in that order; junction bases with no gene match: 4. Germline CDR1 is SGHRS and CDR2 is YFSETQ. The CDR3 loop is CANVGLAGQETQYF. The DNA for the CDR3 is TGCGCCAACGTGGGACTAGCGGGACAAGAGACCCAGTACTTC.